This T cell receptor beta chain is from a study of blood T cell repertoires in COVID-19. In the study's own analysis: For nucleated cells, counts were estimated from reference gene primer amplification. Measured with immunoSEQ multiplex PCR; TCRdb has only the in-frame clones, and not every one. That table furnishes V, J and clone size, whereas the DNA furnished D and trimming. The data contain 200,000 to 300,000 clones, roughly 86% of them seen just once; the ten biggest clones take up over 4%. In this sample, this clone turned up a few times. Germline loops: CDR1 LGHNA, CDR2 YNFKEQ. The germline V and J ends were trimmed by 5 bases and 5 bases, with 10 bases remaining between them. This CDR3 contains 12 residues.

V gene TRBV4-2 combines with J gene TRBJ2-7, with a tentative D call TRBD1 (6 bases). The sequence was obtained from a woman aged 60-70 years with COVID-19, enrolled during active disease. The sample was peripheral blood. CDR3 in amino acids: CASSGRGDEQYF. The CDR3 coding sequence is TGTGCCAGCAGCGGCAGGGGTGACGAGCAGTACTTC.